The 22 T cell receptor beta chains in this list originate from one sample, sequenced in a study of regulatory T cells in long-lasting Graves disease (dated by TCRdb to about 2021). The receptor library was made with multiplex PCR. Instrument on record: Illumina HiSeq 4000. TCR beta libraries were built with iRepertoire HTBI primers and Arm-PCR amplification of CDR3 regions. Starting from the raw public reads, TCRdb applied fastp trimming at Q25, assembled clones with MiXCR and retained in-frame beta chains. CDR3 protein sequences are deduplicated, and each keeps its most common genes and DNA. Within this sample are roughly 500,000 distinct CDR3 sequences, with about 20% of them counted one time only. The ten largest clones add up to roughly 14% of the sample. The sample's time point, from its label and the paper: persistent/refractory GD, antithyroid drugs over 5 years with positive TRAb. For both TCR sequencing and RNA sequencing, RNA was extracted from PBMCs in TRIzol.

The source was peripheral blood mononuclear cells (PBMCs), collected when the disease was refractory, from a patient treated with antithyroid drugs. Receptors were obtained from a female donor with Graves disease.

Many counts were recorded for this clonotype. The rearrangement links TRBV6-1 to TRBJ2-5; D call uncertain. The germline gives CDR1 MNHNS, CDR2 SASEGT. The V gene lost 6 bases and the J gene lost 4 bases, with 18 bases spanning the gap. The CDR3 contains 15 residues. CDR3 nucleotides: TGTGCCAGCAGCCCCCTCTACCAAGAAGGAGAGACCCAGTACTTC. Protein: CASSPLYQEGETQYF.

In its sample, this clonotype was seen many times. CDR3 DNA sequence: TGTGCCAGCAGTTACGGCAGGGCCTATGGCTACACCTTC. Translation: CASSYGRAYGYTF. This chain links TRBV6-5 with TRBJ1-2; maybe TRBD1 (5 bases). The CDR3 is 13 amino acids. CDR1 and CDR2 from the germline V gene are MNHEY and SVGAGI. V dropped 2 bases and J dropped 4 bases, with 8 bases sitting between them.

This clonotype was counted ten times or more. The V and J genes are TRBV28 and TRBJ1-1, with TRBD1 matching 7 bases. After removal of 2 bases from V and 4 bases from J, the junction contained 10 bases not matched to a gene. In germline, CDR1 is MDHEN, CDR2 SYDVKM. The CDR3 spans 16 residues. The CDR3 spells CASSLTLTGRSTEAFF. CDR3 bases: TGTGCCAGCAGTTTAACCCTGACAGGGAGGTCCACTGAAGCTTTCTTT. Supplemented by reference TRBV28 and TRBJ1-1, the full variable domain reads DVKVTQSSRYLVKRTGEKVFLECVQDMDHENMFWYRQDPGLGLRLIYFSYDVKMKEKGDIPEGYSVSREKKERFSLILESASTNQTSMYLCASSLTLTGRSTEAFFGQGTRLTVV.

This chain uses TRBV7-2 with TRBJ1-2; no definite D call. Trimming removed 1 base at V and 5 bases at J, with 17 bases between. CDR1 SGHTA and CDR2 FQGNSA come from the germline V gene. The CDR3 extends over 16 amino acids. The CDR3: CASSLGPSGRLYGYTF. The CDR3 DNA is TGTGCCAGCAGCTTAGGCCCCTCCGGCCGCCTTTATGGCTACACCTTC.

This clonotype was seen many times. J is TRBJ1-1 and V is TRBV12-5, with TRBD1 identical over 7 bases. J lost 6 bases, V lost 2 bases, and 9 bases had no gene match. This CDR3 contains 15 residues. Germline assignment: CDR1 LGHNT and CDR2 FRNRAP. The CDR3 is CASGLLTGFVPEAFF. The DNA for the CDR3 is TGTGCTAGTGGTTTGCTGACAGGGTTTGTTCCTGAAGCTTTCTTT.

The V and J genes are TRBV4-1 and TRBJ1-5; D unresolved. Between the trimmed V and J ends, which lost 8 bases and 7 bases, there was a span of 9 bases. From germline, CDR1 is MGHRA and CDR2 YSYEKL. CDR3 length equals 11 residues. CDR3 amino acids: CASGTGQPQHF. The CDR3 DNA is TGCGCCAGCGGAACGGGACAGCCCCAGCATTTT.

This clonotype has more than one count but fewer than ten. The J gene is TRBJ1-2, the V gene TRBV14; 7 positions agree with TRBD1. The CDR3 spans 14 residues. Per the germline V gene, CDR1 is SGHDN and CDR2 is FVKESK. Trimming took 6 bases from V and 0 from J; bases not matched to a gene: 4. The CDR3 region has the DNA TGTGCCAGCAGACGAGGGACAGCTAACTATGGCTACACCTTC. Translated: CASRRGTANYGYTF. The full variable domain, with the rest looked up from reference TRBV14 and TRBJ1-2, is EAGVTQFPSHSVIEKGQTVTLRCDPISGHDNLYWYRRVMGKEIKFLLHFVKESKQDESGMPNNRFLAERTGGTYSTLKVQPAELEDSGVYFCASRRGTANYGYTFGSGTRLTVV.

This clonotype was counted only a few times. The chain joins TRBV7-2 to TRBJ2-1, with D possibly TRBD2 on 7 matching bases. Between the trimmed V and J ends, which lost 2 bases and 9 bases, there was a span of 11 bases. The CDR3 consists of 13 residues. Germline V gene sequence: CDR1 SGHTA, CDR2 FQGNSA. The CDR3 loop reads CASSLRGGSEQFF. CDR3 in DNA: TGTGCCAGCAGCTTAAGGGGGGGCAGTGAGCAGTTCTTC.

There are many counts of this clonotype. The rearrangement links TRBV6-2 or TRBV6-3 to TRBJ2-7; 7 bases align to TRBD2. In germline, CDR1 is MNHEY, CDR2 SVGEGT. The ends lost 2 bases at V and 4 bases at J; junction bases unmatched: 8. CDR3 size: 15 residues. The CDR3 nucleotides are TGTGCCAGCAGTTACCGGCGGGGGAGTGGGTACGAGCAGTACTTC. It is translated as CASSYRRGSGYEQYF.

The J gene is TRBJ1-3, the V gene TRBV7-6; the D gene is possibly TRBD1 (6 bases). CDR1 SGHVS and CDR2 FNYEAQ come from the germline V gene. CDR3 length: 18 residues. The germline V and J ends were trimmed by 2 bases and 0 bases, with 17 bases remaining between them. CDR3 protein: CASSLTPGAFDSGNTIYF. In nucleotides, the CDR3 is TGTGCCAGCAGCTTAACCCCAGGGGCGTTTGACTCTGGAAACACCATATATTTT.

This clonotype was observed many times. The chain uses TRBV29-1 and TRBJ2-7; D ambiguous. Between the trimmed V and J ends, which lost 4 bases and 5 bases, there was a span of 15 bases. This CDR3 is built from 13 residues. CDR1 is SQVTM, CDR2 ANQGSEA, per germline. The DNA of the CDR3 is TGCAGCGTTGGTCGGCAGGTAGGCGACGAGCAGTACTTC. Translating it yields CSVGRQVGDEQYF.

This clonotype was detected many times. V usage is TRBV12-3 or TRBV12-4 and J usage is TRBJ1-2; D may be TRBD1 (5 bases). The CDR3 loop spans 13 amino acids. Trimming removed 5 bases at V and 4 bases at J, with 11 bases between. CDR3 coding DNA: TGTGCCAGCAGTCCCGACAGCGGCTATGGCTACACCTTC. It yields the protein CASSPDSGYGYTF.

J is TRBJ1-2 and V is TRBV6-2 or TRBV6-3; no firm D call. CDR3 size: 13 residues. The V end was cut by 5 bases, the J end by 7 bases, with 14 bases between. The germline gives CDR1 MNHEY, CDR2 SVGEGT. CDR3 sequence (DNA): TGTGCCAGCAGTGATTTGTCAGCGCGTGGCTACACCTTC. This gives the protein CASSDLSARGYTF.

The chain carries TRBV19 and TRBJ1-1, with D uncertain. CDR1 and CDR2 from the germline V gene are LNHDA and SQIVND (reference sequence). The V end lost 8 bases, the J end lost 4 bases, and 14 bases lay between the germline ends. CDR3 length equals 13 residues. CDR3 sequence reads: CASQDSSGTEAFF. In DNA, the CDR3 is TGTGCCAGTCAGGACTCATCGGGCACTGAAGCTTTCTTT.

The rearrangement uses TRBV20-1 and TRBJ2-7; TRBD2 matches 11 bases. The CDR3 spans 15 residues. Per germline, CDR1 DFQATT and CDR2 SNEGSKA (reference sequence). V dropped 0 bases and J dropped 1; count of bases not matched to a gene: 2. The CDR3 DNA follows: TGCAGTGCTAGAGATAGCGGGGGGGTTTCCTACGAGCAGTACTTC. Encoded protein: CSARDSGGVSYEQYF.

The rearrangement uses TRBV7-2 and TRBJ2-3; D unresolved. The CDR3 is 13 residues long. Between the trimmed V and J ends, which lost 2 bases and 4 bases, there was a span of 7 bases. Germline loops: CDR1 SGHTA, CDR2 FQGNSA. In DNA form, the CDR3 reads TGTGCCAGCAGCTTAAGCCCTCCAGATACGCAGTATTTT. Its protein product is CASSLSPPDTQYF. The full variable domain, rest sourced from reference TRBV7-2 and TRBJ2-3, is GAGVSQSPSNKVTEKGKDVELRCDPISGHTALYWYRQSLGQGLEFLIYFQGNSAPDKSGLPSDRFSAERTGGSVSTLTIQRTQQEDSAVYLCASSLSPPDTQYFGPGTRLTVL.

In this sample, this clonotype turned up many times. The chain uses TRBV2 and TRBJ1-1; 7 bases are shared with TRBD1. This CDR3 is 15 amino acids long. Per the germline V gene, CDR1 is SNHLY and CDR2 is FYNNEI. The trim removed 3 bases at V and 1 base at J, leaving 5 bases unmatched. The CDR3 here is CASSDEGQQNTEAFF. In DNA, the CDR3 is TGTGCCAGCAGTGACGAGGGACAGCAGAACACTGAAGCTTTCTTT.

In its sample, this clonotype was seen a few times. The chain uses TRBV19 and TRBJ1-1; D is perhaps TRBD1 (6 bases). Germline values: CDR1 LNHDA, CDR2 SQIVND (reference sequence). The CDR3 has 12 amino acids. Trimming took 9 bases from V and 5 from J, leaving 13 bases between them. CDR3 in DNA: TGTGCCAGCAGCATAAGGGGGACTGAAGCTTTCTTT. Its translation: CASSIRGTEAFF.

This clonotype was seen more than once but under ten times. V and J are TRBV7-2 and TRBJ2-6; 8 bases line up with TRBD1. CDR3 length: 16 amino acids. Germline lookup yields CDR1 SGHTA and CDR2 FQGNSA. After removal of 8 bases from V and 0 bases from J, the junction contained 6 bases not matched to a gene. This chain's CDR3 is CASGGQGPSGANVLTF. The CDR3 DNA sequence: TGTGCCAGCGGAGGACAGGGCCCCTCTGGGGCCAACGTCCTGACTTTC.

The table lists this clonotype with many counts. The CDR3 DNA sequence: TGTGCCAGCAGCTGGACAGGAGAATCAGCTTTCTTT. Its translation is CASSWTGESAFF. The chain couples TRBV28 to TRBJ1-1, with 7 positions matching TRBD1. This CDR3 is 12 amino acids long. Per the germline V gene, CDR1 is MDHEN and CDR2 is SYDVKM. After removal of 6 bases from V and 10 bases from J, the junction contained 8 bases not matched to a gene.

In this sample, this clonotype turned up a few times. The V call is TRBV5-5, the J call TRBJ1-1; D is unresolved. This CDR3 contains 16 residues. The V gene's germline CDR1 is SGHKS and CDR2 YYEKEE (reference sequence). The V and J ends lost 2 bases and 5 bases respectively, with 19 bases between them. The CDR3 protein is CASSFLGGGLETEAFF. The CDR3 region has the DNA TGTGCCAGCAGCTTCCTCGGTGGAGGGTTGGAAACTGAAGCTTTCTTT.

There are a few counts of this clonotype. V usage is TRBV20-1 and J usage is TRBJ1-2; 8 bases match TRBD1. Trimming removed 3 bases from V and 8 bases from J; junction bases left unmatched: 8. The CDR3 spans 13 residues. Germline V gene lookup returns CDR1 DFQATT and CDR2 SNEGSKA (reference sequence). The CDR3 loop is CSASERTGMGYTF. In DNA, the CDR3 is TGCAGTGCTAGCGAAAGGACAGGGATGGGCTACACCTTC.